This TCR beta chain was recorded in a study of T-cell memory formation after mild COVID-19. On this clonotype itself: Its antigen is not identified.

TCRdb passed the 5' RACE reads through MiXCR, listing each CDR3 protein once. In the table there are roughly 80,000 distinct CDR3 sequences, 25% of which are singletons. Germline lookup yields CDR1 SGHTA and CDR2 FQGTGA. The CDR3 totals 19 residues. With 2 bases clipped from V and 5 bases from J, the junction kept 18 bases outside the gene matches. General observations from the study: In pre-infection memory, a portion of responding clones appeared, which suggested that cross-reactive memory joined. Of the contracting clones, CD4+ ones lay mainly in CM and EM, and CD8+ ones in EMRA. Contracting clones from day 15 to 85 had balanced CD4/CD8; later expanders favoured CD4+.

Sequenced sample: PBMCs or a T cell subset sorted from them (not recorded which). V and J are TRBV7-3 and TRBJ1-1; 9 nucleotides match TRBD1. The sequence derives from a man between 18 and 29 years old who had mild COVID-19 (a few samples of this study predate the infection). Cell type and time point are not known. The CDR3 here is CASSLLGGRDRVDWTEAFF. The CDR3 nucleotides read TGTGCCAGCAGCTTATTAGGGGGCCGGGACAGGGTCGATTGGACTGAAGCTTTCTTT.